Shown below are 8 T cell receptor beta chains from a single sample sequenced in a study of OX40 agonist ivuxolimab in advanced cancers. Sequencing was performed with immunoSEQ multiplex PCR; in TCRdb, only in-frame clones are kept and a portion is missing. The sample shows 95,000 to 100,000 clones, around 83% of them seen only once. Sequencing was performed on CD4+ or CD8+ T cells sorted from blood, taken in a trial of the OX40 agonist ivuxolimab. The receptors come from an adult with an advanced solid tumor such as melanoma, head and neck, liver or kidney cancer.

The J gene is TRBJ1-2, the V gene TRBV7-2; D gene ambiguous. Germline values: CDR1 SGHTA, CDR2 FQGNSA. The V end was cut by 5 bases, the J end by 8 bases, with 12 bases between. There are 12 residues in the CDR3. The CDR3 region has the DNA TGTGCCAGCAGCCCGGATCTCTGGGGCTACACCTTC. Its protein product is CASSPDLWGYTF.

The chain recombines TRBV18 with TRBJ1-4; the match to TRBD1 covers 7 bases. V gave up 6 bases and J gave up 3 bases; unmatched junction bases: 4. The CDR3 is 14 amino acids. From germline, CDR1 is KGHSH and CDR2 LQKENI. In DNA, the CDR3 is TGTGCCAGCTCTCCGGGACAGTCTAATGAAAAACTGTTTTTT. The encoded protein is CASSPGQSNEKLFF.

This chain joins TRBV21-1 and TRBJ1-6; TRBD1 was called by the table and not checked on the DNA. TRBV21-1 is recorded as a pseudogene. The length of the CDR3 is 13 residues. The CDR3 is CARLQGAYSPLHF. In DNA, the CDR3 is TGTGCCAGACTACAGGGGGCTTATTCACCCCTCCACTTT.

Notes on this clone: The identical CDR3 is also encoded by other nucleotide sequences in the sample. This chain connects TRBV6-1 to TRBJ1-3, with D hard to call. Germline V gene sequence: CDR1 MNHNS, CDR2 SASEGT. CDR3 size: 11 residues. V was trimmed by 8 bases and J by 3 bases, leaving 5 bases between them. CDR3 bases: TGTGCCAGCTTGCTTGGAAACACCATATATTTT. It encodes CASLLGNTIYF.

The J gene is TRBJ1-2, the V gene TRBV5-4; 9 nucleotides agree with TRBD1. The germline V gene encodes CDR1 SGHNT and CDR2 YYREEE (reference sequence). The V and J ends lost 0 bases and 5 bases, in that order; junction bases with no gene match: 8. This CDR3 has 16 residues. This chain's CDR3 is CASSLGQGGPGYGYTF. DNA for the CDR3: TGTGCCAGCAGCTTGGGACAGGGGGGCCCGGGATATGGCTACACCTTC. Combining the CDR3 with reference TRBV5-4 and TRBJ1-2 gives the whole variable domain ETGVTQSPTHLIKTRGQQVTLRCSSQSGHNTVSWYQQALGQGPQFIFQYYREEENGRGNFPPRFSGLQFPNYSSELNVNALELDDSALYLCASSLGQGGPGYGYTFGSGTRLTVV.

The gene calls are TRBV10-1 and TRBJ1-5; 7 bases agree with TRBD1. The CDR3 has 15 residues. The V gene's germline CDR1 is WNHNN and CDR2 SYGVQD (reference sequence). With 4 bases clipped from V and 3 bases from J, the junction kept 6 bases outside the gene matches. Written as DNA, the CDR3 is TGCGCCAGCAGTGCCGACAGGGATAACAATCAGCCCCAGCATTTT. It is translated as CASSADRDNNQPQHF.

This chain uses TRBV9 with TRBJ2-1; 13 positions agree with TRBD2. The length of the CDR3 is 16 residues. Germline V lookup: CDR1 SGDLS, CDR2 YYNGEE. The J segment lost 9 bases and the V segment lost 0 bases, leaving 6 bases of the junction unmatched. The CDR3 DNA reads TGTGCCAGCAGCGTAGGGACTAGCGGGAGACCCGTTGAGCAGTTCTTC. It encodes CASSVGTSGRPVEQFF.

This clone was detected only a few times. This chain joins TRBV19 and TRBJ1-2; 9 nucleotides line up with TRBD1. Germline V lookup: CDR1 LNHDA, CDR2 SQIVND (reference sequence). The CDR3 extends over 14 amino acids. V lost 1 base to trimming and J lost 6 bases; unmatched junction nucleotides: 3. As DNA, the CDR3 is TGTGCCAGTAGTATAGGGAGGACAGGGGATGGCTACACCTTC. Residues: CASSIGRTGDGYTF.